Listed below are T cell receptor beta chains from one sample, sequenced in a study of CD8 T cells in Susac syndrome. In TCRdb, the immunoSEQ multiplex PCR reads were re-called with MiXCR into one record per CDR3 protein. The data hold 92,000 or so distinct CDR3 sequences, with approximately 96% observed a single time. Sample: CD8+ T cells from PBMCs. All receptors come from a human donor with Susac syndrome. Each CDR3 is given with its conserved first and last residue. Each record gives: J gene, D gene, clone size, V gene, CDR3 DNA, CDR3 protein. A D gene is named only where the DNA matches it firmly. Expanded clones get a size class; other rows say once, few or many, or leave the size out.

j_gene: TRBJ2-3; d_gene: -; abundance: -; v_gene: TRBV6-6; CDR3nt: TGTGCCAGCAGTTACTCGAAGGACCCCACAGATACGCAGTATTTT; CDR3aa: CASSYSKDPTDTQYF
j_gene: TRBJ1-5; d_gene: -; abundance: -; v_gene: TRBV9; CDR3nt: TGTGCCAGCAGCCCAGGAGGGAGGGGCAGTCAGCCCCAGCATTTT; CDR3aa: CASSPGGRGSQPQHF
j_gene: TRBJ1-5; d_gene: -; abundance: -; v_gene: TRBV6-1; CDR3nt: TGTGCCAGCAGCCAGCCCTGGAAACAGCTCAATCAGCCCCAGCATTTT; CDR3aa: CASSQPWKQLNQPQHF
j_gene: TRBJ2-3; d_gene: -; abundance: -; v_gene: TRBV28; CDR3nt: TGTGCCAGCAGTATACCGGGACCAACTACCGCACGTACGCAGTATTTT; CDR3aa: CASSIPGPTTARTQYF
j_gene: TRBJ1-3; d_gene: -; abundance: -; v_gene: TRBV3-1; CDR3nt: TGTGCCAGCAGCCAGCCGGACTCGCACTCTGGAAACACCATATATTTT; CDR3aa: CASSQPDSHSGNTIYF
j_gene: TRBJ2-5; d_gene: TRBD2; abundance: -; v_gene: TRBV4-3; CDR3nt: TGCGCCAGCAGCCAAGAGGGGGGACTAGCGGATCAAGAGACCCAGTACTTC; CDR3aa: CASSQEGGLADQETQYF
j_gene: TRBJ2-5; d_gene: -; abundance: -; v_gene: TRBV15; CDR3nt: TGTGCCACCAGCAGAGGTCAGACCCAAGAGACCCAGTACTTC; CDR3aa: CATSRGQTQETQYF
j_gene: TRBJ1-2; d_gene: -; abundance: -; v_gene: TRBV12-3/TRBV12-4; CDR3nt: TGTGCCAGCAGTTCCGACAGGACACCCTATGGCTACACCTTC; CDR3aa: CASSSDRTPYGYTF
j_gene: TRBJ1-6; d_gene: -; abundance: -; v_gene: TRBV27; CDR3nt: TGTGCCAGCAGTCTTACGGGTTCCCACTCACCCCTCCACTTT; CDR3aa: CASSLTGSHSPLHF
j_gene: TRBJ1-5; d_gene: -; abundance: -; v_gene: TRBV20-1; CDR3nt: TGCAGTGCTAGAGGGATTGGGAGTTATAGCAATCAGCCCCAGCATTTT; CDR3aa: CSARGIGSYSNQPQHF
j_gene: TRBJ2-1; d_gene: -; abundance: once; v_gene: TRBV11-2; CDR3nt: TGTGCCAGCAGCTGGTCAGGGGCTGGCTACAATGAGCAGTTCTTC; CDR3aa: CASSWSGAGYNEQFF
j_gene: TRBJ1-3; d_gene: TRBD1; abundance: -; v_gene: TRBV9; CDR3nt: TGTGCCAGCAGCGTAGGAACAGGGGCTGGAAACACCATATATTTT; CDR3aa: CASSVGTGAGNTIYF
j_gene: TRBJ1-5; d_gene: -; abundance: -; v_gene: TRBV6-2/TRBV6-3; CDR3nt: TGTGCCAGCAGTTACTCACGGGGGCGCGACAATCAGCCCCAGCATTTT; CDR3aa: CASSYSRGRDNQPQHF
j_gene: TRBJ2-1; d_gene: -; abundance: -; v_gene: TRBV4-2; CDR3nt: TGTGCCAGCAGCCAAACGCAGGGTGGCTACAATGAGCAGTTCTTC; CDR3aa: CASSQTQGGYNEQFF
j_gene: TRBJ2-7; d_gene: -; abundance: -; v_gene: TRBV2; CDR3nt: TGTGCCAGCAATGTACAGATTCCCTACGAGCAGTACTTC; CDR3aa: CASNVQIPYEQYF
j_gene: TRBJ1-6; d_gene: TRBD1; abundance: -; v_gene: TRBV20-1; CDR3nt: TGCGGAACCCTCAGGACAGGGGGCCGATCACCCCTCCACTTT; CDR3aa: CGTLRTGGRSPLHF
j_gene: TRBJ2-1; d_gene: -; abundance: -; v_gene: TRBV9; CDR3nt: TGTGCCAGCAGCGTAGAACAGGGAAATGAGCAGTTCTTC; CDR3aa: CASSVEQGNEQFF
j_gene: TRBJ1-4; d_gene: -; abundance: once; v_gene: TRBV4-1; CDR3nt: TGCGCCAGCAGCCAAGAGACCTCCCCGGCTGAGGAAAAACTGTTTTTT; CDR3aa: CASSQETSPAEEKLFF
j_gene: TRBJ2-7; d_gene: -; abundance: -; v_gene: TRBV30; CDR3nt: TGTGCCTGGACAAACCACAACTCCTACGAGCAGTACTTC; CDR3aa: CAWTNHNSYEQYF
j_gene: TRBJ2-1; d_gene: -; abundance: -; v_gene: TRBV20-1; CDR3nt: TGCAGTGCTAGAGATAGGGTTTCCTACAATGAGCAGTTCTTC; CDR3aa: CSARDRVSYNEQFF
j_gene: TRBJ1-2; d_gene: -; abundance: -; v_gene: TRBV20-1; CDR3nt: TGCAGTGCTAGAGACCGCAGGAACTTTTTTAACTATGGCTACACCTTC; CDR3aa: CSARDRRNFFNYGYTF
j_gene: TRBJ1-5; d_gene: -; abundance: -; v_gene: TRBV12-3/TRBV12-4; CDR3nt: TGTGCCAGCAGTCGGACTCATAGCAATCAGCCCCAGCATTTT; CDR3aa: CASSRTHSNQPQHF
j_gene: TRBJ1-6; d_gene: -; abundance: -; v_gene: TRBV7-2; CDR3nt: TGTGCCAGCAGCTTAGCGGCAATCGGGTCACCCCTCCACTTT; CDR3aa: CASSLAAIGSPLHF
j_gene: TRBJ1-2; d_gene: TRBD1; abundance: -; v_gene: TRBV13; CDR3nt: TGTGCCAGCAGCTTATCCGGGACAGGGCTCGGCTACACCTTC; CDR3aa: CASSLSGTGLGYTF
j_gene: TRBJ1-2; d_gene: TRBD1; abundance: -; v_gene: TRBV27; CDR3nt: TGTGCCAGCAGTCCCCACAGGGGTGAAGGCGGCTACACCTTC; CDR3aa: CASSPHRGEGGYTF
j_gene: TRBJ2-7; d_gene: -; abundance: -; v_gene: TRBV20-1; CDR3nt: TGCTCGGCAGGGCACTCTAGCGAGCAGTACTTC; CDR3aa: CSAGHSSEQYF
j_gene: TRBJ2-5; d_gene: TRBD2; abundance: -; v_gene: TRBV3-1; CDR3nt: TGTGCCAGCAGCCAAGATTTTCGGGGACTAGTAACGACCCAGTACTTC; CDR3aa: CASSQDFRGLVTTQYF
j_gene: TRBJ2-5; d_gene: -; abundance: -; v_gene: TRBV7-2; CDR3nt: TGTGCCAGCAGCTTACGCCCCCGAGAGACCCAGTACTTC; CDR3aa: CASSLRPRETQYF
j_gene: TRBJ2-1; d_gene: TRBD2; abundance: -; v_gene: TRBV4-3; CDR3nt: TGCGCCAGCAGCCATTCCGGGACTACCGACAATGAGCAGTTCTTC; CDR3aa: CASSHSGTTDNEQFF
j_gene: TRBJ2-5; d_gene: -; abundance: -; v_gene: TRBV19; CDR3nt: TGTGCCAGTAGTCCCAGGCGCTTAGAAGAGACCCAGTACTTC; CDR3aa: CASSPRRLEETQYF
j_gene: TRBJ1-5; d_gene: TRBD1; abundance: -; v_gene: TRBV28; CDR3nt: TGTGCCAGTGACAGGGAGAGACAGCCCCAGCATTTT; CDR3aa: CASDRERQPQHF
j_gene: TRBJ1-2; d_gene: -; abundance: -; v_gene: TRBV12-3/TRBV12-4; CDR3nt: TGTGCCAGCAGTTTAGGGCCCAACTATGGCTACACCTTC; CDR3aa: CASSLGPNYGYTF
j_gene: TRBJ1-1; d_gene: -; abundance: -; v_gene: TRBV28; CDR3nt: TGTGCCAGCAGTTTGGCAGGGAGATTGGACACTGAAGCTTTCTTT; CDR3aa: CASSLAGRLDTEAFF
j_gene: TRBJ2-1; d_gene: -; abundance: -; v_gene: TRBV6-5; CDR3nt: TGTGCCAGCATTAGAACCGGGACACTCCTCTCCTACAATGAGCAGTTCTTC; CDR3aa: CASIRTGTLLSYNEQFF
j_gene: TRBJ2-7; d_gene: -; abundance: -; v_gene: TRBV20-1; CDR3nt: TGCAGTGCTAGCGGGTACTACGAGCAGTACTTC; CDR3aa: CSASGYYEQYF
j_gene: TRBJ1-1; d_gene: -; abundance: -; v_gene: TRBV5-4; CDR3nt: TGTGCCAGCAGGCTACAACAGGGAGGAAACACTGAAGCTTTCTTT; CDR3aa: CASRLQQGGNTEAFF
j_gene: TRBJ1-1; d_gene: TRBD1; abundance: -; v_gene: TRBV19; CDR3nt: TGTGCCAGTAGTCTCGACCCGGGACAGGGGATTTTAGGGGCTGAAGCTTTCTTT; CDR3aa: CASSLDPGQGILGAEAFF
j_gene: TRBJ1-4; d_gene: -; abundance: -; v_gene: TRBV20-1; CDR3nt: TGCAGTGCTATGAGGGACCGCGGAAGAGGGGTGTTTTTT; CDR3aa: CSAMRDRGRGVFF
j_gene: TRBJ2-2; d_gene: TRBD1; abundance: -; v_gene: TRBV6-5; CDR3nt: TGTGCCAGCAGGGACCTAGGGGGCAACACCGGGGAGCTGTTTTTT; CDR3aa: CASRDLGGNTGELFF
j_gene: TRBJ1-4; d_gene: -; abundance: -; v_gene: TRBV28; CDR3nt: TGTGCCAGCTCCGCACAGGGATTTTGGAAACTGTTTTTT; CDR3aa: CASSAQGFWKLFF
j_gene: TRBJ1-2; d_gene: -; abundance: -; v_gene: TRBV9; CDR3nt: TGTGCCAGCAGCGGACACAGGGTCGATTATGGCTACACCTTC; CDR3aa: CASSGHRVDYGYTF
j_gene: TRBJ2-5; d_gene: -; abundance: -; v_gene: TRBV20-1; CDR3nt: TGCAGTCCTGGGGGGGACACCGAACAAGAGACCCAGTACTTC; CDR3aa: CSPGGDTEQETQYF
j_gene: TRBJ2-3; d_gene: TRBD2; abundance: -; v_gene: TRBV2; CDR3nt: TGTGCCAGCAGTGATCCGGGACTAGCTAGAGATACGCAGTATTTT; CDR3aa: CASSDPGLARDTQYF
j_gene: TRBJ1-5; d_gene: -; abundance: -; v_gene: TRBV28; CDR3nt: TGTGCCAGCAGTTTTCGAGCCGTAATATACAATCAGCCCCAGCATTTT; CDR3aa: CASSFRAVIYNQPQHF
j_gene: TRBJ2-7; d_gene: TRBD1; abundance: -; v_gene: TRBV6-5; CDR3nt: TGTGCCAGCAGTGCCTGGACAGGGGACGAGCAGTACTTC; CDR3aa: CASSAWTGDEQYF
j_gene: TRBJ2-7; d_gene: -; abundance: -; v_gene: TRBV7-9; CDR3nt: TGTGCCAGCAGCTTAGGACAGAACTACGAGCAGTACTTC; CDR3aa: CASSLGQNYEQYF
j_gene: TRBJ2-7; d_gene: TRBD1; abundance: -; v_gene: TRBV5-4; CDR3nt: TGTGCCAGCAGCTCGGGACAGAGCTCCTACGAGCAGTACTTC; CDR3aa: CASSSGQSSYEQYF
j_gene: TRBJ2-7; d_gene: TRBD1; abundance: -; v_gene: TRBV27; CDR3nt: TGTGCCAGCGCGGACAGGGCGAACTACGAGCAGTACTTC; CDR3aa: CASADRANYEQYF
j_gene: TRBJ2-7; d_gene: -; abundance: -; v_gene: TRBV20-1; CDR3nt: TGCAGTGCTGCCCCGGGGGACTACGAGCAGTACTTC; CDR3aa: CSAAPGDYEQYF
j_gene: TRBJ1-1; d_gene: -; abundance: -; v_gene: TRBV7-9; CDR3nt: TGTGCCAGCAGCCCGCCCGGGACGGCGAACACTGAAGCTTTCTTT; CDR3aa: CASSPPGTANTEAFF
j_gene: TRBJ2-5; d_gene: -; abundance: -; v_gene: TRBV7-2; CDR3nt: TGTGCCAGCAGCTTCGGACAGCTGGAGACCCAGTACTTC; CDR3aa: CASSFGQLETQYF
j_gene: TRBJ2-2; d_gene: TRBD1; abundance: -; v_gene: TRBV30; CDR3nt: TGTGCCTGGAGAGGGGACAGGGGTACCGGGGAGCTGTTTTTT; CDR3aa: CAWRGDRGTGELFF
j_gene: TRBJ2-3; d_gene: TRBD1; abundance: -; v_gene: TRBV15; CDR3nt: TGTGCCACCAGTACAGGGGGGGATACGCAGTATTTT; CDR3aa: CATSTGGDTQYF
j_gene: TRBJ1-1; d_gene: -; abundance: once; v_gene: TRBV9; CDR3nt: TGTGCCAGCAGCGTAAAAGGCCGACGCGTGGATGAAGCTTTCTTT; CDR3aa: CASSVKGRRVDEAFF
j_gene: TRBJ2-2; d_gene: TRBD2; abundance: -; v_gene: TRBV27; CDR3nt: TGTGCCAGCAGCTGGACTAGCGGGGGGGCCGTCACCGGGGAGCTGTTTTTT; CDR3aa: CASSWTSGGAVTGELFF